The T cell receptor beta chain under discussion was sequenced for a study of synovial regulatory T cells in juvenile arthritis. Overall study findings and caveats: Compared with other blood Treg cells, inflammation-associated Treg cells had reduced TCR diversity.

Measured with immunoSEQ multiplex PCR; TCRdb has only the in-frame clones, and not every one. This listing includes 9,000 to 10,000 clones. About this clone itself: Its antigen is unidentified.

Germline CDR1 and CDR2: LGHNA and YNFKEQ. The CDR3 is 14 residues long. This entry has no DNA. The clonotype comes from a donor between 2 and 29 years old with juvenile idiopathic arthritis. The chain links TRBV4-2 to TRBJ1-2; the TCRdb call, TRBD1, lacks DNA for checking. The sample was Treg cells from blood. Noted subset: remaining (HLA-DR-negative) circulating blood Treg cells. The CDR3 spells CASSQVGQQDGYTF.